These 19 T cell receptor beta chains originate from one sample sequenced in a study of T cells in localized non-small cell lung cancer. The protocol was immunoSEQ multiplex PCR, while the TCRdb copy is restricted to in-frame clones and leaves out a portion. The top ten clones hold about 20% of a sample with 55,000 to 65,000 clones, about 87% of them seen once. This specimen consisted of peripheral blood, obtained before any cancer treatment. These receptors originate from a man aged 35 to 69 with stage I squamous cell lung carcinoma.

This clone was detected only once. The genes are TRBV5-1 and TRBJ1-3, with unresolved D. Trimming stripped 2 bases from V and 0 bases from J, with 18 bases between. The CDR3 totals 18 residues. CDR1 is SGHRS and CDR2 is YFSETQ in the germline V gene. CDR3 sequence (DNA): TGCGCCAGCAGCTTCATCCCTTTGGGAGGCCGCTCTGGAAACACCATATATTTT. Translated: CASSFIPLGGRSGNTIYF.

Only one count was recorded for this clone. The chain uses TRBV6-5 and TRBJ1-5, with TRBD1 matching over 9 bases. The CDR3 has 15 amino acids. Germline CDR1 reads MNHEY; CDR2 reads SVGAGI. Trimming at V came to 6 bases and at J to 2 bases, leaving 5 bases not matched to a gene. The CDR3 region has the DNA TGTGCCAGCAGCCAAACAGGGGGCGGCAATCAGCCCCAGCATTTT. This encodes CASSQTGGGNQPQHF.

V gene TRBV27 combines with J gene TRBJ2-1, with 11 bases lining up with TRBD2. The CDR3 has 15 amino acids. Germline trimming cut 4 bases from V and 7 bases from J; bases unmatched to any gene: 6. Germline assignment: CDR1 MNHEY and CDR2 SMNVEV (reference sequence). The CDR3 DNA is TGTGCCAGCAGTTCTTTAGCGGGAGGGGAGAATGAGCAGTTCTTC. Residues: CASSSLAGGENEQFF.

This sequence joins TRBV29-1 and TRBJ1-1; TRBD1 matches 7 bases. Looked up from germline, CDR1 is SQVTM and CDR2 is ANQGSEA. This CDR3 is 14 amino acids long. Germline trimming cut 3 bases from V and 4 bases from J; bases unmatched to any gene: 8. The CDR3, as DNA: TGCAGCGTTGACCTAGGGGGCTCGGGCACTGAAGCTTTCTTT. Translation: CSVDLGGSGTEAFF. Variable domain in full (rest from reference TRBV29-1 and TRBJ1-1): SAVISQKPSRDICQRGTSLTIQCQVDSQVTMMFWYRQQPGQSLTLIATANQGSEATYESGFVIDKFPISRPNLTFSTLTVSNMSPEDSSIYLCSVDLGGSGTEAFFGQGTRLTVV.

This chain joins TRBV19 and TRBJ2-1; 9 positions agree with TRBD2. The trim removed 5 bases at V and 7 bases at J, leaving 12 bases unmatched. CDR1 and CDR2 (germline): LNHDA, SQIVND (reference sequence). The length of the CDR3 is 16 residues. The CDR3 DNA reads as TGTGCCAGTAGTGCGTGGGTAGCGGGAGTTGCTAATGAGCAGTTCTTC. This codes for CASSAWVAGVANEQFF.

This clone was observed a few times. This sequence joins TRBV10-3 and TRBJ1-5; D is unclear. Trimming took 6 bases from V and 0 from J, leaving 9 bases between them. The germline V gene has CDR1 ENHRY and CDR2 SYGVKD. The CDR3 contains 14 residues. In nucleotides, the CDR3 is TGTGCCATCAGATTGGAGTATAGCAATCAGCCCCAGCATTTT. Protein product: CAIRLEYSNQPQHF.

This clone showed up just a few times. V gene TRBV7-2 combines with J gene TRBJ2-7; D not resolved. The CDR3 extends over 15 amino acids. The V gene's germline CDR1 is SGHTA and CDR2 FQGNSA. V was trimmed by 0 bases and J by 0 bases, leaving 9 bases between them. CDR3 amino acids: CASSLAAVYSYEQYF. Here the CDR3 DNA reads TGTGCCAGCAGCTTAGCGGCGGTTTACTCCTACGAGCAGTACTTC.

The V call is TRBV27, the J call TRBJ1-1, with unresolved D. V was trimmed by 6 bases and J by 1 base, leaving 12 bases between them. The CDR3 covers 14 residues. Germline CDR1 reads MNHEY; CDR2 reads SMNVEV (reference sequence). The CDR3: CASSIARWNTEAFF. The CDR3 DNA sequence: TGTGCCAGCAGCATCGCCCGATGGAACACTGAAGCTTTCTTT.

This chain joins TRBV14 and TRBJ2-2, with 12 bases lining up with TRBD2. Germline CDR1 reads SGHDN; CDR2 reads FVKESK. Losses at the gene ends were 4 bases for V and 2 bases for J; bases not matched to a gene: 5. The CDR3 consists of 17 residues. CDR3 in DNA: TGTGCCAGCAGCCTCGCCGGACTAGCGGGAAACACCGGGGAGCTGTTTTTT. It encodes CASSLAGLAGNTGELFF.

This sequence joins TRBV10-3 and TRBJ2-6; D call uncertain. Trimming removed 4 bases at V and 0 bases at J, with 7 bases between. The CDR3 loop spans 15 amino acids. Germline CDR1 ENHRY, CDR2 SYGVKD. CDR3 in DNA: TGTGCCATCAGTGTTGATCTCTCTGGGGCCAACGTCCTGACTTTC. Encoded protein: CAISVDLSGANVLTF.

The chain links TRBV28 to TRBJ2-5; 8 bases fit TRBD1. CDR1 is MDHEN, CDR2 SYDVKM, per germline. The CDR3 has 15 residues. The junction had 7 bases not matched to a gene; V was cut back by 3 bases and J by 4 bases. CDR3: CASSFGQGPLETQYF. The CDR3 DNA follows: TGTGCCAGCAGTTTCGGACAGGGCCCTCTAGAGACCCAGTACTTC.

This chain uses TRBV6-1 with TRBJ2-7, with 7 bases fitting TRBD1. The V gene end was trimmed by 8 bases and the J gene end by 2 bases; junction bases not matched to a gene: 6. The length of the CDR3 is 13 residues. In germline, CDR1 is MNHNS, CDR2 SASEGT. The DNA of the CDR3 is TGTGCCAGCGACAGGGTTGGGCCCTACGAGCAGTACTTC. Protein: CASDRVGPYEQYF.

J is TRBJ1-4 and V is TRBV7-8, with D unclear. Germline lookup yields CDR1 SGHVS and CDR2 FQNEAQ. Trimming took off 1 base at V and 0 bases at J, with 6 bases between the two ends. This CDR3 is built from 15 residues. This chain's CDR3 is CASSLVRATNEKLFF. The CDR3 DNA is TGTGCCAGCAGCTTAGTGCGAGCAACTAATGAAAAACTGTTTTTT.

V is TRBV28 and J is TRBJ2-5, with 7 bases lining up with TRBD1. This CDR3 has 15 residues. V was pared by 7 bases and J by 6 bases, with 14 bases of the junction left unmatched. CDR1 and CDR2 from the germline V gene are MDHEN and SYDVKM. CDR3 in DNA: TGTGCCAGCACCACTCCCCAAACAGGGGAAAAGACCCAGTACTTC. Translating gives CASTTPQTGEKTQYF.

CDR3 DNA sequence: TGTGCCACCAGCAGAGAGGGCCCTCCCCGAGAGACCCAGTACTTC. The encoded protein is CATSREGPPRETQYF. This chain links TRBV15 with TRBJ2-5; no reliable D call. Looked up from germline, CDR1 is LNHNV and CDR2 is YYDKDF (reference sequence). This CDR3 is built from 15 residues. V was shortened by 0 bases and J by 4 bases, with 12 bases between the two germline ends.

This sequence joins TRBV27 and TRBJ2-7; the match to TRBD1 covers 8 bases. The CDR3 extends over 14 amino acids. Germline V gives CDR1 MNHEY, CDR2 SMNVEV (reference sequence). The V segment lost 3 bases and the J segment 6 bases; nucleotides outside the gene matches: 7. In DNA, the CDR3 is TGTGCCAGCAGTTTGACAGGGGCTACGAGCGAGCAGTACTTC. Translated, it gives CASSLTGATSEQYF.

This chain connects TRBV4-3 to TRBJ2-7; D is unresolved. The V end was cut by 3 bases, the J end by 0 bases, with 9 bases between. The CDR3 is made up of 14 amino acids. From germline, CDR1 is LGHNA and CDR2 YSLEER. CDR3 sequence: CASSQGSSSYEQYF. Written as DNA, the CDR3 is TGCGCCAGCAGCCAGGGGTCGAGCTCCTACGAGCAGTACTTC.

The chain has TRBV7-3 and TRBJ2-6; D is possibly TRBD2 (6 bases). Per germline, CDR1 SGHTA and CDR2 FQGTGA. There are 17 residues in the CDR3. V lost 5 bases and J lost 0, with 14 bases in between. The CDR3 nucleotides are TGTGCCAGCAGCGGAGGGTTCGGCAGCTCTGGGGCCAACGTCCTGACTTTC. Amino acid sequence: CASSGGFGSSGANVLTF.

Notes on this clone: The junction does not match germline at one end; this may be a read error. V usage is TRBV7-7 and J usage is TRBJ2-2; no reliable D call. This CDR3 contains 14 residues. From germline, CDR1 is SSHAT and CDR2 FNYEAQ (reference sequence). The DNA of the CDR3 is TGTGCTAGCAGCCCCGGATTAGTGAACGGGGAGCTGTTTTTT. Protein sequence: CASSPGLVNGELFF.